Each of the 30 T cell receptor beta chains below was sequenced from the same sample in a study of blood T cell repertoires in COVID-19. Produced via immunoSEQ multiplex PCR; TCRdb's table is partial and in-frame only. The table records over 120,000 clones, around 80% of them present only once. Sequencing input: peripheral blood. The source of these receptors is a man aged 55 to 70 with active or convalescent COVID-19.

This chain connects TRBV19 to TRBJ1-1; D is unclear. V was trimmed by 10 bases and J by 4 bases, leaving 16 bases between them. Germline V gene sequence: CDR1 LNHDA, CDR2 SQIVND (reference sequence). This CDR3 has 13 residues. The CDR3 spells CAIRNRSSTEAFF. In DNA, the CDR3 is TGTGCCATACGGAATCGGAGCAGCACTGAAGCTTTCTTT.

The chain combines TRBV21-1 with TRBJ2-2; TRBD1 reflects the table's D call only, with no check against the DNA. TRBV21-1 is a known pseudogene. This CDR3 has 17 amino acids. CDR3 in DNA: TGTGCCAGCAGGGGACACCAAATAGGAATGGGGACCGGGGAGCTGTTTTTT. It encodes CASRGHQIGMGTGELFF.

This chain links TRBV7-8 with TRBJ2-3, with 8 positions matching TRBD1. With V trimmed by 5 bases and J by 0 bases, 4 bases remained unmatched. This CDR3 is 15 amino acids long. CDR1 and CDR2 (germline): SGHVS, FQNEAQ. CDR3 protein: CASSTHRGSTDTQYF. CDR3 in DNA: TGTGCCAGCAGCACCCACAGGGGGAGCACAGATACGCAGTATTTT.

The chain employs TRBV18 and TRBJ1-4, with D possibly being TRBD1 (6 bases). Looked up from germline, CDR1 is KGHSH and CDR2 is LQKENI. This CDR3 is built from 12 residues. Trimming left V 5 bases short and J 7 bases short, with 8 bases between. The CDR3: CASSETGEKLFF. As DNA, the CDR3 is TGTGCCAGCTCAGAGACAGGTGAAAAACTGTTTTTT. Drawing the rest from reference TRBV18 and TRBJ1-4, the complete variable domain is NAGVMQNPRHLVRRRGQEARLRCSPMKGHSHVYWYRQLPEEGLKFMVYLQKENIIDESGMPKERFSAEFPKEGPSILRIQQVVRGDSAAYFCASSETGEKLFFGSGTQLSVL.

This clone was observed a single time. This sample includes further DNA sequences coding for the same CDR3. The V call is TRBV7-9, the J call TRBJ2-7; the D gene is possibly TRBD1 (6 bases). CDR3 length: 12 residues. Germline assignment: CDR1 SEHNR and CDR2 FQNEAQ (reference sequence). Trimming removed 5 bases from V and 4 bases from J, with 9 bases in between. In DNA, the CDR3 is TGTGCCAGCAGCCCCACAGGGTACGAGCAGTACGTC. It encodes CASSPTGYEQYV.

The chain carries TRBV6-2 or TRBV6-3 and TRBJ1-5; the D is unclear. This CDR3 region has 15 residues. The V gene lost 4 bases and the J gene lost 4 bases, with 14 bases spanning the gap. Per the germline V gene, CDR1 is MNHEY and CDR2 is SVGEGT. The CDR3 region has the DNA TGTGCCAGCAGTTTCCTGAGAGGTCGGAATCAGCCCCAGCATTTT. It codes for CASSFLRGRNQPQHF.

CDR3 loop: CASSLRTSGRPTSSYNEQFF. The CDR3 DNA sequence: TGTGCCAGCAGTTTACGGACTAGCGGGAGGCCTACGAGCTCCTACAATGAGCAGTTCTTC. This chain uses TRBV6-2 or TRBV6-3 with TRBJ2-1, with TRBD2 matching over 14 bases. Germline-derived CDR1 and CDR2 are MNHEY and SVGEGT. J gave up 0 bases and V 4 bases, and 11 bases lay outside the gene matches. The CDR3 runs to 20 residues.

The rearrangement uses TRBV23-1 and TRBJ1-5, with TRBD1 as a possible D gene (5 bases). TRBV23-1 is annotated as an ORF whose role is uncertain. The CDR3 has 16 residues. V was pared by 6 bases and J by 0 bases, with 15 bases between. The CDR3 sequence: CASRPRRTNSNQPQHF. DNA for the CDR3: TGCGCCAGCAGACCCCGACGGACAAATAGCAATCAGCCCCAGCATTTT.

This clone was seen once. The chain couples TRBV27 to TRBJ1-4, with 8 bases matching TRBD1. The CDR3 extends over 18 amino acids. V lost 5 bases and J lost 1; bases outside the gene matches: 12. Looked up from germline, CDR1 is MNHEY and CDR2 is SMNVEV (reference sequence). The CDR3 region is CASSTSRQGLITNEKLFF. The CDR3 nucleotides read TGTGCCAGCAGTACCTCCCGACAGGGGTTAATAACTAATGAAAAACTGTTTTTT.

This chain joins TRBV18 and TRBJ2-2; D is ambiguous. The CDR3 is 16 amino acids. The germline V gene encodes CDR1 KGHSH and CDR2 LQKENI. Trimming cost V 5 bases and J 1 base, with 14 bases left between them. DNA of the CDR3: TGTGCCAGCTCAAGTCTCTTGGCAGAGAACACCGGGGAGCTGTTTTTT. Translating it yields CASSSLLAENTGELFF.

This rearrangement joins TRBV5-1 to TRBJ2-7; TRBD1 matches at 7 bases. The CDR3 has 14 residues. Germline V CDR1 and CDR2: SGHRS, YFSETQ. Trimming took 6 bases from V and 4 from J; bases not matched to a gene: 10. Here the CDR3 DNA reads TGCGCCAGCACAGAGGGGGCCCGGGGTTACGAGCAGTACTTC. Amino acid sequence: CASTEGARGYEQYF.

The chain couples TRBV27 to TRBJ1-5; D is undetermined. The CDR3 sequence is 14 residues long. From germline, CDR1 is MNHEY and CDR2 SMNVEV (reference sequence). Trimming pared 6 bases from V and 0 bases from J, leaving 9 bases between. The CDR3 coding sequence is TGTGCCAGCAGCCGGGAAGTTAGCAATCAGCCCCAGCATTTT. Its translation: CASSREVSNQPQHF.

CDR3 protein: CASSSQDGRYGYTF. In nucleotides, the CDR3 is TGCGCCAGCAGCTCACAGGACGGAAGGTATGGCTACACCTTC. The chain carries TRBV5-1 and TRBJ1-2; TRBD1 is a possible D gene (5 bases). Trimming left V 3 bases short and J 5 bases short, with 14 bases between. The CDR3 has 14 amino acids. CDR1 is SGHRS, CDR2 YFSETQ, per germline.

The chain has TRBV6-5 and TRBJ1-1; maybe TRBD1 (5 bases). CDR3 length: 15 residues. The V gene's germline CDR1 is MNHEY and CDR2 SVGAGI. V was trimmed by 8 bases and J by 2 bases, leaving 18 bases between them. The CDR3 sequence: CASQGAREVNTEAFF. The CDR3 DNA follows: TGTGCCAGCCAGGGAGCCAGGGAGGTCAACACTGAAGCTTTCTTT.

The chain has TRBV19 and TRBJ1-5, with 9 bases matching TRBD1. The germline V gene encodes CDR1 LNHDA and CDR2 SQIVND (reference sequence). V dropped 6 bases and J dropped 2; count of bases not matched to a gene: 8. The CDR3 length is 16 residues. CDR3: CASRLRTGDGNQPQHF. As DNA, the CDR3 is TGTGCCAGTAGGCTCCGGACAGGGGACGGCAATCAGCCCCAGCATTTT.

The chain carries TRBV15 and TRBJ1-1; weak D call: TRBD1 (6 bases). Trimming shortened V by 0 bases and J by 5 bases, and 10 bases separated the two germline ends. Per germline, CDR1 LNHNV and CDR2 YYDKDF (reference sequence). The CDR3 length is 14 residues. The CDR3 loop reads CATSRDRGTTEAFF. The CDR3 nucleotides are TGTGCCACCAGCAGAGACAGGGGTACGACTGAAGCTTTCTTT.

The chain carries TRBV19 and TRBJ1-5; 8 bases are a match to TRBD1. CDR1 and CDR2 (germline): LNHDA, SQIVND (reference sequence). The CDR3 consists of 16 residues. Trimming took 3 bases from V and 0 from J; bases not matched to a gene: 4. Here the CDR3 reads CASSIPRGLSNQPQHF. As DNA, the CDR3 is TGTGCCAGTAGTATCCCCAGGGGGCTTAGCAATCAGCCCCAGCATTTT.

V usage is TRBV18 and J usage is TRBJ2-5; a possible D gene is TRBD2 (6 bases). The V gene lost 8 bases and the J gene lost 5 bases, with 21 bases spanning the gap. This CDR3 region has 15 residues. Germline CDR1 reads KGHSH; CDR2 reads LQKENI. The CDR3 DNA reads as TGTGCCAGCGCAAGGACTCCCGGGGAGGCGGAGACCCAGTACTTC. Protein sequence: CASARTPGEAETQYF.

The chain recombines TRBV27 with TRBJ1-2; possible D gene TRBD1, 6 bases. Trimming took 10 bases from V and 3 from J, leaving 12 bases between them. CDR1 MNHEY and CDR2 SMNVEV come from the germline V gene (reference sequence). The CDR3 spans 12 residues. The CDR3 region is CATQGMDYGYTF. In DNA, the CDR3 is TGTGCCACCCAGGGGATGGACTATGGCTACACCTTC.

The chain combines TRBV10-2 with TRBJ1-2, with D perhaps matching TRBD1 (5 bases). This CDR3 spans 15 amino acids. Deletions cut 3 bases from V and 1 base from J, with 12 bases between. CDR1 and CDR2 from the germline V gene are WSHSY and SAAADI. The CDR3 DNA follows: TGCGCCAGCAGTGAAGGGCAGGGAGGTAACTATGGCTACACCTTC. Its translation: CASSEGQGGNYGYTF.

This clone was found once. CDR3 coding DNA: TGTGCCAGCAGCCAAGAGTCGACGACACCAGCTTTCTTT. This gives the protein CASSQESTTPAFF. The chain carries TRBV14 and TRBJ1-1; no reliable D call. Looked up from germline, CDR1 is SGHDN and CDR2 is FVKESK. The CDR3 consists of 13 residues. V was pared by 0 bases and J by 10 bases, with 12 bases between.

This clone was detected a few times. The rearrangement links TRBV19 to TRBJ2-5; 7 nucleotides agree with TRBD1. This CDR3 has 15 residues. The V gene end was trimmed by 7 bases and the J gene end by 1 base; junction bases not matched to a gene: 9. The germline V gene has CDR1 LNHDA and CDR2 SQIVND (reference sequence). The DNA for the CDR3 is TGTGCCAGTAACCCGGGGACAGCTACCCAAGAGACCCAGTACTTC. This gives the protein CASNPGTATQETQYF.

The chain links TRBV12-5 to TRBJ2-1; D perhaps matches TRBD2 (6 bases). Germline CDR1 and CDR2: LGHNT and FRNRAP. This CDR3 has 16 amino acids. V shed 0 bases and J shed 5 bases, with 14 bases lying between them. The CDR3 nucleotides read TGTGCTAGTGGTTTGGTAGTGAATAGCGGTAACAATGAGCAGTTCTTC. This codes for CASGLVVNSGNNEQFF.

V gene TRBV19 combines with J gene TRBJ1-5; D remains ambiguous. V lost 3 bases to trimming and J lost 1 base, with 10 bases between them. This CDR3 has 15 amino acids. CDR1 and CDR2 from the germline V gene are LNHDA and SQIVND (reference sequence). CDR3 sequence (DNA): TGTGCCAGTAGTATTTTCCCAGGAAGCAATCAGCCCCAGCATTTT. It translates to CASSIFPGSNQPQHF.

The genes are TRBV9 and TRBJ1-5; TRBD1 is a possible D gene (6 bases). Trimming took 2 bases from V and 3 from J, leaving 12 bases between them. This CDR3 has 15 residues. CDR1 is SGDLS, CDR2 YYNGEE, per germline. CDR3 sequence reads: CASSVEDRFNQPQHF. Here the CDR3 DNA reads TGTGCCAGCAGCGTTGAGGACAGATTCAATCAGCCCCAGCATTTT. The entire variable domain, with the rest obtained from reference TRBV9 and TRBJ1-5, is as follows: DSGVTQTPKHLITATGQRVTLRCSPRSGDLSVYWYQQSLDQGLQFLIQYYNGEERAKGNILERFSAQQFPDLHSELNLSSLELGDSALYFCASSVEDRFNQPQHFGDGTRLSIL.

This clone was seen a few times. J is TRBJ2-1 and V is TRBV7-6, with 12 bases that match TRBD2. Trimming took 5 bases from V and 1 from J; bases not matched to a gene: 3. Germline values: CDR1 SGHVS, CDR2 FNYEAQ. CDR3 length equals 16 residues. The CDR3 loop reads CASSPLAGGSYNEQFF. The CDR3 nucleotides are TGTGCCAGCAGCCCCCTAGCGGGAGGGTCCTACAATGAGCAGTTCTTC.

This sequence joins TRBV9 and TRBJ1-2; D not resolved. This CDR3 contains 16 residues. V lost 4 bases and J lost 1, with 17 bases in between. CDR1 SGDLS and CDR2 YYNGEE come from the germline V gene. This chain's CDR3 is CASSPKIGRLNYGYTF. Here the CDR3 DNA reads TGTGCCAGCAGCCCCAAAATCGGCAGACTTAACTATGGCTACACCTTC.

About this clone itself: The identical CDR3 is also encoded by other nucleotide sequences in the sample. CDR3 DNA sequence: TGTGCCTGGAGTGTACAAAGCAATCAGCCCCAGCATTTT. Its protein product is CAWSVQSNQPQHF. The rearrangement links TRBV30 to TRBJ1-5; no firm D call. Between the trimmed V and J ends, which lost 0 bases and 1 base, there was a span of 4 bases. This CDR3 comprises 13 residues. Germline CDR1 GTSNPN, CDR2 SVGIG (reference sequence).

V is TRBV27 and J is TRBJ1-5; D ambiguous. Trimming left V 2 bases short and J 2 bases short, with 13 bases between. The CDR3 sequence is 16 residues long. Germline CDR1 MNHEY, CDR2 SMNVEV (reference sequence). For the CDR3, the DNA is TGTGCCAGCAGTTTACGGTCACTCACTCGCAATCAGCCCCAGCATTTT. It is translated as CASSLRSLTRNQPQHF.

The V and J genes are TRBV5-1 and TRBJ1-6; a weak D match, TRBD1 (5 bases). V lost 0 bases, J lost 10 bases, and 14 bases lay in between. The CDR3 is made up of 15 amino acids. Germline V gives CDR1 SGHRS, CDR2 YFSETQ. The CDR3 DNA is TGCGCCAGCAGCTTGGAAGTAGGGGCAGGGTCACCCCTCCACTTT. It is translated as CASSLEVGAGSPLHF.